One sample yielded the 26 T cell receptor beta chains listed below, sequenced in a study of response to subunit inactivated influenza vaccine. MiXCR was run by TCRdb on the RT-PCR reads, yielding one entry per CDR3 protein. The sample lists roughly 710,000 distinct CDR3 sequences; roughly 15% were seen once. The sample in question was PBMCs from blood, obtained 14 to 15 days before vaccination. Receptors originate from a man aged 50-60 years who received an inactivated influenza vaccine.

This clonotype was detected a few times. This chain joins TRBV7-9 and TRBJ2-7; 9 bases line up with TRBD1. CDR1 is SEHNR, CDR2 FQNEAQ, per germline (reference sequence). The length of the CDR3 is 12 residues. Unmatched junction bases numbered 2, after V lost 4 bases and J lost 7 bases. As DNA, the CDR3 is TGTGCCAGCAGCTACAGGGGGCTTGAGCAGTACTTC. Translated: CASSYRGLEQYF.

This clonotype was seen at least ten times. The chain uses TRBV4-2 and TRBJ2-7; 11 bases line up with TRBD2. The CDR3 contains 15 residues. The V and J ends lost 3 bases and 2 bases, in that order; junction bases with no gene match: 3. The germline V gene has CDR1 LGHNA and CDR2 YNFKEQ. CDR3 coding DNA: TGTGCCAGCAGCCATGGACTAGCGGGTACCTACGAGCAGTACTTC. Amino acid sequence: CASSHGLAGTYEQYF.

This clonotype was counted a few times. CDR3 region: CSARGISGNTIYF. CDR3 coding DNA: TGCAGTGCTAGAGGGATCTCTGGAAACACCATATATTTT. V usage is TRBV20-1 and J usage is TRBJ1-3; no clear D. This CDR3 contains 13 residues. Germline V CDR1 and CDR2: DFQATT, SNEGSKA (reference sequence). Trimming removed 1 base from V and 0 bases from J, with 4 bases in between.

The rearrangement joins TRBV7-8 to TRBJ1-2; no clear D. The V and J ends lost 3 bases and 2 bases respectively, with 19 bases between them. Germline assignment: CDR1 SGHVS and CDR2 FQNEAQ. The CDR3 spans 17 residues. CDR3 nucleotide sequence: TGTGCCAGCAGCTTTGGGATCGGGCAGAACGGAAACTATGGCTACACCTTC. Translation: CASSFGIGQNGNYGYTF.

This chain connects TRBV25-1 to TRBJ1-2; the D is unclear. From germline, CDR1 is MGHDK and CDR2 SYGVNS. Trimming took off 4 bases at V and 4 bases at J, with 10 bases between the two ends. There are 13 residues in the CDR3. The CDR3 reads CASSGGSGYGYTF. CDR3 coding DNA: TGTGCCAGCAGTGGAGGTTCGGGCTATGGCTACACCTTC.

In its sample, this clonotype was seen a few times. The rearrangement joins TRBV7-9 to TRBJ2-2, with 7 positions matching TRBD2. The CDR3 spans 15 residues. After removal of 4 bases from V and 7 bases from J, the junction contained 9 bases not matched to a gene. Per the germline V gene, CDR1 is SEHNR and CDR2 is FQNEAQ (reference sequence). The CDR3 DNA follows: TGTGCCAGCAGCTCCTTCGGCGGGAGTATCGGGGAGCTGTTTTTT. This encodes CASSSFGGSIGELFF.

This clonotype was seen ten or more times. This chain joins TRBV5-1 and TRBJ2-1, with D perhaps TRBD1 or TRBD2 (7 bases each). This CDR3 is built from 16 residues. The germline CDR1 and CDR2 sequences are SGHRS and YFSETQ. V dropped 4 bases and J dropped 5 bases, with 19 bases sitting between them. The CDR3, as DNA: TGCGCCAGCAGCGTGAGGGGCGCAGGGGGGGACAATGAGCAGTTCTTC. Protein sequence: CASSVRGAGGDNEQFF. Based on the CDR3 plus reference TRBV5-1 and TRBJ2-1, the full variable domain is KAGVTQTPRYLIKTRGQQVTLSCSPISGHRSVSWYQQTPGQGLQFLFEYFSETQRNKGNFPGRFSGRQFSNSRSEMNVSTLELGDSALYLCASSVRGAGGDNEQFFGPGTRLTVL.

This clonotype was recorded many times. In DNA, the CDR3 is TGTGCCAGCAGCTTAGGGACAGGGTACTCGGGTGGCTACACCTTC. The encoded protein is CASSLGTGYSGGYTF. The J gene is TRBJ1-2, the V gene TRBV7-2, with 8 nucleotides matching TRBD1. J lost 7 bases, V lost 1 base, and 8 bases had no gene match. In germline, CDR1 is SGHTA, CDR2 FQGNSA. The CDR3 covers 15 residues. The variable domain in full, with the rest retrieved from reference TRBV7-2 and TRBJ1-2, is GAGVSQSPSNKVTEKGKDVELRCDPISGHTALYWYRQSLGQGLEFLIYFQGNSAPDKSGLPSDRFSAERTGGSVSTLTIQRTQQEDSAVYLCASSLGTGYSGGYTFGSGTRLTVV.

This clonotype came up a few times. This rearrangement joins TRBV6-2 or TRBV6-3 to TRBJ2-7; 7 nucleotides agree with TRBD2. Losses at the gene ends were 6 bases for V and 2 bases for J; bases not matched to a gene: 13. This CDR3 comprises 16 residues. Germline assignment: CDR1 MNHEY and CDR2 SVGEGT. The CDR3 sequence: CASSTQGGGSPYEQYF. As DNA, the CDR3 is TGTGCCAGCAGCACCCAAGGTGGCGGGAGCCCCTACGAGCAGTACTTC.

V is TRBV5-1 and J is TRBJ2-1, with 8 bases lining up with TRBD1. The V and J ends lost 0 bases and 3 bases, in that order; junction bases with no gene match: 5. CDR1 is SGHRS and CDR2 is YFSETQ in the germline V gene. This CDR3 is 16 amino acids long. The CDR3 sequence: CASSLAPGGNYNEQFF. CDR3 DNA sequence: TGCGCCAGCAGCTTGGCTCCAGGGGGCAACTACAATGAGCAGTTCTTC.

The chain uses TRBV5-1 and TRBJ2-1; possible D gene TRBD1, 5 bases. This CDR3 spans 17 amino acids. Germline loops: CDR1 SGHRS, CDR2 YFSETQ. V dropped 0 bases and J dropped 0 bases, with 13 bases sitting between them. The DNA of the CDR3 is TGCGCCAGCAGCTTGGAAACAGGACCCAGCTCCTACAATGAGCAGTTCTTC. Residues: CASSLETGPSSYNEQFF.

Only a few counts were recorded for this clonotype. V and J are TRBV20-1 and TRBJ2-3; the match to TRBD2 covers 10 bases. The germline CDR1 and CDR2 sequences are DFQATT and SNEGSKA (reference sequence). There are 16 residues in the CDR3. V trimming: 5 bases; J trimming: 5 bases; junction bases outside the gene matches: 13. CDR3 protein: CSAGGSGTSDVDTQYF. The DNA of the CDR3 is TGCAGTGCTGGCGGATCCGGGACTAGCGACGTAGATACGCAGTATTTT.

Concerning this clonotype: The junction departs from germline at one end; a sequencing error may be responsible. V usage is TRBV5-1 and J usage is TRBJ2-1; 12 bases line up with TRBD2. Germline-derived CDR1 and CDR2 are SGHRS and YFSETQ. CDR3 length equals 15 residues. In DNA, the CDR3 is TGCGCCAGCAGGCCCGGGACTAGCGGGTACAATGAGCATTTCTTC. Residues: CASRPGTSGYNEHFF.

V and J are TRBV5-1 and TRBJ2-5, with TRBD1 as a possible D gene (6 bases). Germline V gene lookup returns CDR1 SGHRS and CDR2 YFSETQ. This CDR3 region has 14 residues. The germline V and J ends were trimmed by 3 bases and 3 bases, with 12 bases remaining between them. The CDR3 nucleotides read TGCGCCAGCAGCTACCAGACAGGCAAAGAGACCCAGTACTTC. Translated: CASSYQTGKETQYF.

A few counts support this clonotype. The chain employs TRBV5-1 and TRBJ1-1; 7 positions match TRBD1. With V trimmed by 1 base and J by 11 bases, 5 bases remained unmatched. The CDR3 has 12 amino acids. CDR1 SGHRS and CDR2 YFSETQ come from the germline V gene. Written as DNA, the CDR3 is TGCGCCAGCAGCTTGACACAGGGGTCGGCTTTCTTT. This translates into CASSLTQGSAFF.

The J gene is TRBJ1-1, the V gene TRBV6-1, with 7 bases that match TRBD1. Losses at the gene ends were 4 bases for V and 0 bases for J; bases not matched to a gene: 8. The CDR3 is 16 amino acids. In germline, CDR1 is MNHNS, CDR2 SASEGT. The CDR3 DNA reads TGTGCCAGCAGTGTTCCTGACGGGACAGTGAACACTGAAGCTTTCTTT. Amino acids: CASSVPDGTVNTEAFF.

The chain has TRBV28 and TRBJ1-2; D ambiguous. Germline assignment: CDR1 MDHEN and CDR2 SYDVKM. The CDR3 loop spans 13 amino acids. V gave up 3 bases and J gave up 5 bases, with 10 bases separating them. The CDR3 DNA reads as TGTGCCAGCAGTTTTGGTGAGGTGTATGGCTACACCTTC. Its translation: CASSFGEVYGYTF.

This clonotype was counted a few times. The CDR3 region has the DNA TGCGCCAGCAGCCAAGATCTGGCGTCCACAGTGGATGAAAAACTGTTTTTT. Translated: CASSQDLASTVDEKLFF. The V call is TRBV4-3, the J call TRBJ1-4, with no clear D. V lost 0 bases, J lost 6 bases, and 17 bases lay in between. The V gene's germline CDR1 is LGHNA and CDR2 YSLEER. The length of the CDR3 is 17 residues.

This clonotype showed up just a few times. V and J are TRBV4-2 and TRBJ2-5; D is perhaps TRBD1 (6 bases). The CDR3 totals 15 residues. Per the germline V gene, CDR1 is LGHNA and CDR2 is YNFKEQ. The germline V and J ends were trimmed by 1 base and 4 bases, with 13 bases remaining between them. The CDR3 DNA follows: TGTGCCAGCAGCCAAGCGCAGGGGCCGGGAGAGACCCAGTACTTC. Protein product: CASSQAQGPGETQYF.

In its sample, this clonotype was seen a few times. The chain recombines TRBV2 with TRBJ1-6, with unresolved D. Between the trimmed V and J ends, which lost 3 bases and 4 bases, there was a span of 7 bases. Germline CDR1 SNHLY, CDR2 FYNNEI. This CDR3 region has 14 residues. The CDR3 nucleotides are TGTGCCAGCAGTGAGTGGAGTTATAATTCACCCCTCCACTTT. Amino acid sequence: CASSEWSYNSPLHF.

This clonotype was picked up a small number of times. The chain carries TRBV4-2 and TRBJ1-5; D is perhaps TRBD1 (5 bases). V gave up 0 bases and J gave up 7 bases, with 13 bases separating them. The CDR3 covers 15 residues. Per the germline V gene, CDR1 is LGHNA and CDR2 is YNFKEQ. The CDR3 nucleotides are TGTGCCAGCAGCCAAGATAGAGGGGCGGGACAGCCCCAGCATTTT. This sequence encodes CASSQDRGAGQPQHF.

CDR3 protein: CTAGGGRGSYEQYF. CDR3 DNA sequence: TGCACCGCGGGCGGTGGTAGAGGGTCCTACGAGCAGTACTTC. V and J are TRBV20-1 and TRBJ2-7; D may be TRBD2 (5 bases). The CDR3 is 14 residues long. The V gene's germline CDR1 is DFQATT and CDR2 SNEGSKA (reference sequence).

The V call is TRBV4-1, the J call TRBJ1-1; D is undetermined. There are 12 residues in the CDR3. CDR1 and CDR2 (germline): MGHRA, YSYEKL. V lost 4 bases and J lost 12, with 15 bases in between. DNA of the CDR3: TGCGCCAGCAGCCCGGACGGTGGGAAAACTTTCTTT. As protein: CASSPDGGKTFF.

The chain links TRBV5-1 to TRBJ2-7; TRBD1 might be the D (6 bases). Per the germline V gene, CDR1 is SGHRS and CDR2 is YFSETQ. The CDR3 spans 14 residues. V gave up 8 bases and J gave up 7 bases, with 22 bases separating them. The CDR3 coding sequence is TGCGCCAGTCGAACTTGGGACATCTCGGGAGAGCAGTACTTC. The encoded protein is CASRTWDISGEQYF.

The J gene is TRBJ2-2, the V gene TRBV5-1; D call uncertain. CDR3 length equals 14 residues. CDR1 SGHRS and CDR2 YFSETQ come from the germline V gene. V lost 4 bases and J lost 3, with 10 bases in between. This chain's CDR3 is CASSPQDHTGELFF. The CDR3 DNA follows: TGCGCCAGCAGCCCCCAGGACCACACCGGGGAGCTGTTTTTT.

In its sample, this clonotype was seen many times. The V gene is TRBV3-1, the J gene TRBJ1-1; 7 bases are a match to TRBD1. This CDR3 is built from 15 residues. Germline V lookup: CDR1 LGHDT, CDR2 YNNKEL (reference sequence). With 3 bases clipped from V and 6 bases from J, the junction kept 10 bases outside the gene matches. CDR3 protein: CASSQRQGMGAEAFF. CDR3 DNA: TGTGCCAGCAGCCAGCGACAGGGTATGGGGGCTGAAGCTTTCTTT.